One sample yielded the 6 T cell receptor beta chains listed below, sequenced in a study of molecular identifiers for immune sequencing clone quantification. Via MiXCR, TCRdb re-called the PCR reads, giving one row per CDR3 protein. This table has about 300,000 distinct CDR3 sequences, about 22% appearing once. Sequencing was carried out using naive CD8+ T cells from blood, with Jurkat cell RNA spiked in. As for subset: FACS-sorted CD8+CD4-CCR7+CD45RA+ naive T cells. The receptors originated from a human donor in good health. Some libraries in this study had Jurkat cell RNA spiked in.

The chain joins TRBV19 to TRBJ2-7; D gene uncertain. Germline CDR1 reads LNHDA; CDR2 reads SQIVND (reference sequence). Trimming shortened V by 5 bases and J by 0 bases, and 17 bases separated the two germline ends. The CDR3 sequence is 16 residues long. CDR3 residues: CASSSHVLQSSYEQYF. Written as DNA, the CDR3 is TGTGCCAGTAGTTCTCATGTCTTACAGAGCTCCTACGAGCAGTACTTC.

In regard to this clonotype: A much bigger clone sits one base away, suggesting this may be a read error. The rearrangement links TRBV4-3 to TRBJ2-3; D remains unclear. Per germline, CDR1 LGHNA and CDR2 YSLEER. This CDR3 contains 13 residues. For the CDR3, the DNA is TGCGCCGGCAGCCAAGGTGGTGTAGATACGCAGTATTTT. This gives the protein CAGSQGGVDTQYF.

Many counts were recorded for this clonotype. This chain links TRBV12-3 or TRBV12-4 with TRBJ2-3; D not resolved. V dropped 7 bases and J dropped 3 bases, with 11 bases sitting between them. The CDR3 totals 13 residues. The CDR3 DNA reads as TGTGCCAGCACCTCTTCTCAAACAGATACGCAGTATTTT. Its protein is CASTSSQTDTQYF.

This clonotype has at least ten counts. V usage is TRBV7-6 and J usage is TRBJ2-3; a possible D gene is TRBD1 (6 bases). Germline CDR1 reads SGHVS; CDR2 reads FNYEAQ. The CDR3 totals 14 residues. The V and J ends lost 1 base and 11 bases respectively, with 16 bases between them. CDR3 in DNA: TGTGCCAGCAGCTTAGGGACAGATCTTAGCAAGCAGTATTTT. Protein sequence: CASSLGTDLSKQYF.

This rearrangement joins TRBV4-3 to TRBJ2-7; perhaps TRBD2 as D (6 bases). Germline V gene data show CDR1 as LGHNA and CDR2 as YSLEER. Trimming left V 0 bases short and J 2 bases short, with 14 bases between. The CDR3 is made up of 16 amino acids. CDR3 in DNA: TGCGCCAGCAGCCAAGATGCACGGGGGACCCCCTACGAGCAGTACTTC. Residues: CASSQDARGTPYEQYF.

This clonotype was seen more than once but under ten times. The J gene is TRBJ2-7, the V gene TRBV27; D perhaps matches TRBD2 (5 bases). The germline V and J ends were trimmed by 5 bases and 5 bases, with 16 bases remaining between them. The CDR3 extends over 14 amino acids. The V gene's germline CDR1 is MNHEY and CDR2 SMNVEV (reference sequence). The CDR3 DNA sequence: TGTGCCAGCAGTGAACAGCGGAGGATCCACGAGCAGTACTTC. It is translated as CASSEQRRIHEQYF.